This TCR beta chain was recorded in a study of PD-L1 blockade in urothelial cancer. As to time point: pretreatment peripheral blood. The number of samples from each patient was between 1 and 8, taken pretreatment and on-treatment. The table lists this clone with a few counts. Germline CDR1 is MDHEN and CDR2 is SYDVKM. This CDR3 comprises 14 residues. Trimming stripped 7 bases from V and 2 bases from J, with 14 bases between. The authors spiked synthetic TCR analog templates into each PCR. Sequencing was performed with immunoSEQ multiplex PCR; in TCRdb, only in-frame clones are kept and a portion is missing. The table includes 30,000 to 40,000 clones, around four fifths detected once.

The sample here was PBMCs, taken around atezolizumab (anti-PD-L1) treatment. The chain has TRBV28 and TRBJ1-1; D is ambiguous. This receptor was obtained from a man aged 55 to 70 with urothelial cancer. Here the CDR3 reads CASTTWSSNTEAFF. DNA of the CDR3: TGTGCCAGCACCACATGGAGTAGTAACACTGAAGCTTTCTTT.